A single sample is the source of the 20 T cell receptor beta chains below, sequenced in a study of blood T cell repertoires in COVID-19. Sequenced by immunoSEQ multiplex PCR; TCRdb stores in-frame clones only, minus some. The profile covers about 490,000 clones, with approximately 85% appearing a single time and 3.2% taken by the ten largest. Sequenced input: peripheral blood. The receptor source for this set is a human donor in a cohort sampled during active COVID-19.

Comment on this clone: An end of the junction differs from the germline gene, which may be a read error. The chain employs TRBV7-7 and TRBJ2-5; the match to TRBD2 covers 12 bases. The germline CDR1 and CDR2 sequences are SSHAT and FNYEAQ (reference sequence). The CDR3 runs 16 residues. CDR3 sequence: CASSLAGLAGKETQYF. The CDR3 coding sequence is TGTGCTAGCAGCTTAGCTGGACTAGCGGGAAAAGAGACCCAGTACTTC.

V gene TRBV5-1 combines with J gene TRBJ2-1; 9 positions agree with TRBD1. Germline V lookup: CDR1 SGHRS, CDR2 YFSETQ. V shed 4 bases and J 6 bases; nucleotides not matched to a gene: 8. There are 15 residues in the CDR3. This CDR3 is CASSPGTGRINEQFF. The CDR3 coding sequence is TGCGCCAGCAGCCCCGGGACAGGGAGGATCAATGAGCAGTTCTTC.

V gene TRBV11-2 combines with J gene TRBJ2-1; 12 bases fit TRBD2. The CDR3 is 15 amino acids. J was trimmed by 6 bases and V by 4 bases; bases with no gene match: 4. Germline V gene sequence: CDR1 SGHAT, CDR2 FQNNGV. The DNA for the CDR3 is TGTGCCAGCAGCTCTGGACTAGCGGGACGCAATGAGCAGTTCTTC. This codes for CASSSGLAGRNEQFF.

The chain uses TRBV7-9 and TRBJ2-1, with D possibly being TRBD2 (6 bases). This CDR3 contains 16 residues. CDR1 and CDR2 from the germline V gene are SEHNR and FQNEAQ (reference sequence). Trimming pared 6 bases from V and 0 bases from J, leaving 15 bases between. The CDR3 protein is CASRGLLLSSYNEQFF. The DNA of the CDR3 is TGTGCCAGCAGGGGACTCCTTTTGAGCTCCTACAATGAGCAGTTCTTC.

This clone is judged medium-sized. The chain has TRBV28 and TRBJ1-5; D is possibly TRBD1 (5 bases). V dropped 2 bases and J dropped 0 bases, with 17 bases sitting between them. Germline CDR1 and CDR2: MDHEN and SYDVKM. The CDR3 runs 18 residues. CDR3 loop: CASSLPAADIYSNQPQHF. CDR3 coding DNA: TGTGCCAGCAGTTTACCCGCCGCGGACATATATAGCAATCAGCCCCAGCATTTT.

The count of this clone is one. The chain carries TRBV29-1 and TRBJ1-1; D ambiguous. Germline V gives CDR1 SQVTM, CDR2 ANQGSEA. With 4 bases removed from V and 0 bases from J, the gap between germline ends came to 9 bases. The CDR3 is made up of 13 amino acids. The CDR3 sequence is CSVGGPLNTEAFF. The CDR3 nucleotides are TGCAGCGTTGGAGGTCCCCTGAACACTGAAGCTTTCTTT.

The J gene is TRBJ2-1, the V gene TRBV19; D is possibly TRBD2 (5 bases). From germline, CDR1 is LNHDA and CDR2 SQIVND (reference sequence). Trimming took 3 bases from V and 5 from J, leaving 17 bases between them. This CDR3 region has 16 residues. CDR3 residues: CASSIEGGYRDNEQFF. Written as DNA, the CDR3 is TGTGCCAGTAGTATCGAGGGCGGGTACCGCGACAATGAGCAGTTCTTC.

V gene TRBV24-1 combines with J gene TRBJ2-1; D ambiguous. V was clipped by 5 bases and J by 0 bases, with 13 bases between them. Germline-derived CDR1 and CDR2 are KGHDR and SFDVKD. The CDR3 totals 16 residues. CDR3 sequence reads: CATSGPAVGSYNEQFF. The CDR3 region has the DNA TGTGCCACCAGTGGCCCGGCGGTTGGCTCCTACAATGAGCAGTTCTTC.

The gene calls are TRBV6-1 and TRBJ2-1; the match to TRBD2 covers 10 bases. Germline CDR1 reads MNHNS; CDR2 reads SASEGT. There are 14 residues in the CDR3. After removal of 1 base from V and 10 bases from J, the junction contained 4 bases not matched to a gene. CDR3 protein: CASSEVLAGEEQFF. The CDR3, as DNA: TGTGCCAGCAGTGAAGTCCTAGCGGGAGAGGAGCAGTTCTTC.

The rearrangement links TRBV18 to TRBJ2-2; weak D call: TRBD2 (6 bases). The CDR3 has 15 amino acids. Trimming took off 6 bases at V and 4 bases at J, with 15 bases between the two ends. Germline values: CDR1 KGHSH, CDR2 LQKENI. Written as DNA, the CDR3 is TGTGCCAGCTCTTATGCCGGGCGGGGCACCGGGGAGCTGTTTTTT. This translates into CASSYAGRGTGELFF.

The chain combines TRBV28 with TRBJ2-1; no definite D call. The CDR3 runs 16 residues. Germline V CDR1 and CDR2: MDHEN, SYDVKM. Trimming removed 10 bases at V and 0 bases at J, with 19 bases between. The CDR3 sequence: CAIHAHQASSYNEQFF. The CDR3 bases are TGTGCCATCCATGCCCATCAGGCGAGCTCCTACAATGAGCAGTTCTTC.

The V call is TRBV30, the J call TRBJ1-1, with 7 bases that match TRBD1. V lost 0 bases to trimming and J lost 3 bases; unmatched junction nucleotides: 7. CDR3 length equals 15 residues. Germline loops: CDR1 GTSNPN, CDR2 SVGIG (reference sequence). This CDR3 reads CAWSVFDREYTEAFF. CDR3 coding DNA: TGTGCCTGGAGTGTTTTCGACAGGGAGTACACTGAAGCTTTCTTT.

The rearrangement links TRBV7-2 to TRBJ2-1; 7 nucleotides match TRBD2. Germline CDR1 SGHTA, CDR2 FQGNSA. V trimming: 5 bases; J trimming: 13 bases; junction bases outside the gene matches: 14. This CDR3 contains 14 residues. CDR3 protein: CASSPSPDAGLQFF. The CDR3 DNA is TGTGCCAGCAGCCCCTCGCCAGACGCGGGACTACAGTTCTTC.

The rearrangement uses TRBV5-1 and TRBJ2-5; D perhaps matches TRBD2 (6 bases). Germline lookup yields CDR1 SGHRS and CDR2 YFSETQ. This CDR3 has 14 amino acids. The ends were cut back, 5 bases at V and 1 base at J, with 12 bases in the middle. The chain's CDR3 is CASRAGGRQETQYF. DNA for the CDR3: TGCGCCAGCAGGGCAGGAGGGCGCCAAGAGACCCAGTACTTC.

V and J are TRBV11-2 and TRBJ2-1; 11 nucleotides line up with TRBD2. Germline CDR1 reads SGHAT; CDR2 reads FQNNGV. Trimming removed 2 bases from V and 7 bases from J; junction bases left unmatched: 10. CDR3 length: 17 amino acids. The DNA of the CDR3 is TGTGCCAGCAGCTTAATCCGCGGGACTAGCGGACGGAATGAGCAGTTCTTC. This codes for CASSLIRGTSGRNEQFF.

This clone was observed at least ten times. This rearrangement joins TRBV15 to TRBJ2-7; unclear D gene. CDR1 is LNHNV and CDR2 is YYDKDF in the germline V gene (reference sequence). The ends were cut back, 0 bases at V and 0 bases at J, with 6 bases in the middle. The CDR3 is 14 amino acids. Here the CDR3 DNA reads TGTGCCACCAGCAGAGAAAGGAGCTCCTACGAGCAGTACTTC. This encodes CATSRERSSYEQYF.

Concerning this clone itself: The same CDR3 can be traced to other DNA sequences in this sample. The chain employs TRBV6-6 and TRBJ2-7; 7 bases fit TRBD1. This CDR3 is 16 amino acids long. Losses at the gene ends were 0 bases for V and 1 base for J; bases not matched to a gene: 6. CDR1 is MNHNY, CDR2 SVGAGI, per germline (reference sequence). The CDR3 bases are TGTGCCAGCAGTTACTCGAGACAGGGTAGTTCCTACGAGCAGTACTTC. Protein sequence: CASSYSRQGSSYEQYF.

The V gene is TRBV29-1, the J gene TRBJ1-5; 9 bases align to TRBD1. The germline CDR1 and CDR2 sequences are SQVTM and ANQGSEA. J lost 9 bases, V lost 3 bases, and 6 bases had no gene match. The CDR3 extends over 13 amino acids. The CDR3 DNA sequence: TGCAGCGTTGAGACAGGGGGAGAAGGGCCCCAGCATTTT. It translates to CSVETGGEGPQHF.

The chain links TRBV4-1 to TRBJ2-5, with D tentatively TRBD1 (6 bases). Germline lookup yields CDR1 MGHRA and CDR2 YSYEKL. V was trimmed by 0 bases and J by 2 bases, leaving 13 bases between them. The CDR3 is 16 residues long. The chain's CDR3 is CASSQDRLRGQETQYF. CDR3 coding DNA: TGCGCCAGCAGCCAAGATCGTTTAAGGGGGCAAGAGACCCAGTACTTC.

The rearrangement joins TRBV29-1 to TRBJ2-5; 7 bases match TRBD2. V was pared by 8 bases and J by 4 bases, with 10 bases of the junction left unmatched. The CDR3 sequence is 13 residues long. In germline, CDR1 is SQVTM, CDR2 ANQGSEA. The CDR3: CSFGGWGGETQYF. CDR3 nucleotides: TGCAGCTTCGGGGGTTGGGGGGGAGAGACCCAGTACTTC. The full variable domain, in which reference TRBV29-1 and TRBJ2-5 provide the parts outside the CDR3, is SAVISQKPSRDICQRGTSLTIQCQVDSQVTMMFWYRQQPGQSLTLIATANQGSEATYESGFVIDKFPISRPNLTFSTLTVSNMSPEDSSIYLCSFGGWGGETQYFGPGTRLLVL.